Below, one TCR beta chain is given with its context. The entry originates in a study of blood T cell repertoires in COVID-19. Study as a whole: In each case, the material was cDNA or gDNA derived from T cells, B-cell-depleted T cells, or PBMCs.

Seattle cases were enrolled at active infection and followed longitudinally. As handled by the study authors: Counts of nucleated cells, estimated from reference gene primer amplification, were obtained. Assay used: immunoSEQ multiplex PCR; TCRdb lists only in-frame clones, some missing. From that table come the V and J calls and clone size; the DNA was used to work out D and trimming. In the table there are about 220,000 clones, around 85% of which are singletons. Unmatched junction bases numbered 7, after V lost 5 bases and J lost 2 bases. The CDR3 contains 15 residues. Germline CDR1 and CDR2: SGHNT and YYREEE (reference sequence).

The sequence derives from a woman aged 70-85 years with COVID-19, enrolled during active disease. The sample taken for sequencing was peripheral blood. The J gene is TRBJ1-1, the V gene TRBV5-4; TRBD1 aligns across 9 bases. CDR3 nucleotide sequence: TGTGCCAGCAGTGGGGACAGGGTGGGAAACACTGAAGCTTTCTTT. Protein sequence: CASSGDRVGNTEAFF.